This record concerns one T cell receptor beta chain sequence. This clonotype was counted between two and nine times. The specificity of this receptor is unknown. The record has no base qualities; no much larger clone is one base away. The run used an Illumina HiSeq 1500. TCRdb reprocessing: public reads trimmed at Q25 with fastp, clones called with MiXCR, in-frame beta chains kept. Rows are combined by CDR3 protein, so each entry shows the most common genes and DNA. This sample has 150,000 to 200,000 distinct CDR3 sequences in its table, and less than 9.5% of those were observed once. The top ten clonotypes cover approximately 4.3% of the sample. The sample originates from a study of T cell repertoires in cytomegalovirus infection (dated by TCRdb to about 2019). With respect to the entire study: Donor HLA type was relevant to the analysis, as public TCR beta signatures indicated carriage of CMV infection together with the matching HLA type. Study-level results and caveats: The ex vivo response was dominated by HLA-C-restricted CMV-specific TCR beta clonotypes, which also provided the single most frequent clonotype in two of eight donors. Carriers of CMV infection plus the relevant HLA type were discriminated by the cumulative frequency of public TCR beta family members in the study cohort and in an independent approximately 400-donor cohort.

Reading the germline V gene (reference sequence) gives CDR1 DFQATT and CDR2 SNEGSKA. V loses 6 bases at its end and J loses 1 base; junction bases beyond the gene matches: 5. The CDR3 contains 14 residues, cysteine and phenylalanine counted. Kept here is only the CDR3 DNA, which spans 42 bases and is read in frame from base 1. This sequence uses TRBV20-1 and TRBJ2-1, and 8 bases in between align with TRBD2. The source material was PBMCs. This clonotype was obtained from a human donor in good health (CMV status not recorded). Some clones in this sample may be carry-over from other donors' samples. CDR3 loop: CSASSGSSYNEQFF. The DNA sequence is as follows: TGCAGTGCAAGCAGCGGGAGTTCCTACAATGAGCAGTTCTTC.